This TCR beta chain was identified in a study of breast tumors, draining lymph nodes, adjacent tissues. Axillary draining lymph nodes of breast cancer patients supplied the node samples. Findings and limits, study-wide: Compared with basal-like, luminal-like tumors shared significantly more repertoire with nontumor tissue. Tumor T cell lymph node origin was a supported hypothesis, not proven.

Using its own MiXCR run on the multiplex PCR reads, TCRdb lists one record per CDR3 protein. Among about 230,000 distinct CDR3 sequences, approximately 30% were seen once, and the ten largest hold 1.2% to 1.5%. At least ten counts were recorded for this clonotype. Its specificity is unknown. The germline V and J ends were trimmed by 0 bases and 8 bases, with 11 bases remaining between them. In germline, CDR1 is SGHAT, CDR2 FQNNGV. This CDR3 spans 14 amino acids. The chain recombines TRBV11-2 with TRBJ2-1; D not resolved. This clonotype was sampled from a female donor with breast cancer. Some clones in this sample may be carry-over from other donors' samples. The specimen was axillary lymph node tissue. Here the CDR3 reads CASSLDVVADEQFF. DNA of the CDR3: TGTGCCAGCAGCTTAGACGTCGTGGCTGATGAGCAGTTCTTC.